Below are 23 T cell receptor beta chains sequenced from a single sample in a study of human T cells and chemical hapten exposure. TCRdb fed the RACE reads into MiXCR, producing one record per CDR3 protein. The data show some 80,000 distinct CDR3 sequences, with around a tenth seen just once and about 1.6% held by the top ten. Time point described: patch test 2, 6 weeks after DPC sensitization. Treatment in this sample: therapeutic diphenylcyclopropenone sensitization with weekly scalp DPC. This specimen was whole blood, taken in connection with sensitization to the hapten diphenylcyclopropenone (DPC). The receptors stem from a man in his late teens or twenties with alopecia areata. Some clones in this sample may be carry-over from other donors' samples.

This rearrangement joins TRBV7-3 to TRBJ2-2; 13 bases line up with TRBD2. Germline V gene data show CDR1 as SGHTA and CDR2 as FQGTGA. This CDR3 spans 19 amino acids. J gave up 0 bases and V 4 bases, and 8 bases lay outside the gene matches. The CDR3 loop is CASSSIPGTSGANTGELFF. DNA of the CDR3: TGTGCCAGCAGCTCGATTCCCGGGACTAGCGGGGCGAACACCGGGGAGCTGTTTTTT.

This clonotype came up a few times. The chain combines TRBV15 with TRBJ1-1; D gene ambiguous. Germline values: CDR1 LNHNV, CDR2 YYDKDF (reference sequence). The CDR3 totals 16 residues. Trimming took off 2 bases at V and 0 bases at J, with 13 bases between the two ends. DNA of the CDR3: TGTGCCACCAGCAGACCCCCGGCCCGCATGAACACTGAAGCTTTCTTT. Its translation is CATSRPPARMNTEAFF.

There are many counts of this clonotype. The chain has TRBV7-2 and TRBJ1-4, with 7 bases that match TRBD1. The germline gives CDR1 SGHTA, CDR2 FQGNSA. The CDR3 covers 14 residues. V shed 5 bases, J shed 8 bases, and the junction held 8 bases outside the gene matches. CDR3 protein: CASSPRTGMEKLFF. CDR3 nucleotides: TGTGCCAGCAGCCCGCGGACAGGAATGGAAAAACTGTTTTTT. Combining the CDR3 with reference TRBV7-2 and TRBJ1-4 gives the whole variable domain GAGVSQSPSNKVTEKGKDVELRCDPISGHTALYWYRQSLGQGLEFLIYFQGNSAPDKSGLPSDRFSAERTGGSVSTLTIQRTQQEDSAVYLCASSPRTGMEKLFFGSGTQLSVL.

A remark on this clonotype: A much bigger clone sits one base away, suggesting this may be a read error. This sequence joins TRBV19 and TRBJ1-2; D might be TRBD1 (5 bases). This CDR3 has 16 amino acids. V lost 6 bases and J 2 bases, leaving 19 bases between the germline ends. Germline V CDR1 and CDR2: LNHDA, SQIVND (reference sequence). The CDR3 protein is CASRIQTATVNYGYTF. The CDR3 DNA reads TGTGCCAGTAGAATACAAACGGCGACAGTGAACTATGGCTACACCTTC.

The chain has TRBV11-3 and TRBJ2-1; 9 bases agree with TRBD2. The V gene's germline CDR1 is SGHNT and CDR2 YENEEA. The CDR3 is 16 amino acids. V shed 4 bases and J 7 bases; nucleotides not matched to a gene: 11. This CDR3 is CASSSSSGVRLNEQFF. DNA of the CDR3: TGTGCCAGCAGCTCCTCTAGCGGGGTACGCTTAAATGAGCAGTTCTTC.

This clonotype was counted only a few times. The rearrangement links TRBV15 to TRBJ2-2; perhaps TRBD1 as D (6 bases). Trimming removed 6 bases from V and 4 bases from J, with 9 bases in between. In germline, CDR1 is LNHNV, CDR2 YYDKDF (reference sequence). The CDR3 sequence is 13 residues long. The CDR3 coding sequence is TGTGCCACCAGGGGGGCAGGCACCGGGGAGCTGTTTTTT. Translation gives CATRGAGTGELFF.

The table lists this clonotype with a few counts. The chain links TRBV12-3 or TRBV12-4 to TRBJ2-1, with TRBD2 identical over 10 bases. This CDR3 comprises 16 residues. With 3 bases clipped from V and 7 bases from J, the junction kept 9 bases outside the gene matches. The DNA for the CDR3 is TGTGCCAGCAGTTTCTGGGAGCGGGGGGGCGTTAATGAGCAGTTCTTC. It is translated as CASSFWERGGVNEQFF.

Many counts were recorded for this clonotype. The V call is TRBV7-9, the J call TRBJ1-2; maybe TRBD1 (6 bases). The germline CDR1 and CDR2 sequences are SEHNR and FQNEAQ (reference sequence). This CDR3 region has 17 residues. Trimming cost V 5 bases and J 8 bases, with 27 bases left between them. Written as DNA, the CDR3 is TGTGCCAGCAGCCCCTCGGGCGGGGGCTGGAGAGAAGAAGGCTACACCTTC. Translation gives CASSPSGGGWREEGYTF.

This clonotype was observed many times. This rearrangement joins TRBV18 to TRBJ1-2, with unresolved D. Germline V gene data show CDR1 as KGHSH and CDR2 as LQKENI. With 2 bases removed from V and 8 bases from J, the gap between germline ends came to 21 bases. This CDR3 is 16 amino acids long. CDR3 sequence (DNA): TGTGCCAGCTCACCAAACCCTGGCGGAGGTTCGGACGGCTACACCTTC. Translated: CASSPNPGGGSDGYTF.

This sequence joins TRBV7-2 and TRBJ2-3, with 7 bases that match TRBD2. The length of the CDR3 is 15 residues. The germline CDR1 and CDR2 sequences are SGHTA and FQGNSA. V dropped 1 base and J dropped 2; count of bases not matched to a gene: 3. This CDR3 reads CASSLVGTITDTQYF. DNA for the CDR3: TGTGCCAGCAGCTTAGTTGGGACTATCACAGATACGCAGTATTTT. The full variable domain, its missing parts supplied by reference TRBV7-2 and TRBJ2-3, is GAGVSQSPSNKVTEKGKDVELRCDPISGHTALYWYRQSLGQGLEFLIYFQGNSAPDKSGLPSDRFSAERTGGSVSTLTIQRTQQEDSAVYLCASSLVGTITDTQYFGPGTRLTVL.

This clonotype was counted ten times or more. The chain joins TRBV12-3 or TRBV12-4 to TRBJ2-7, with TRBD1 identical over 7 bases. The J segment lost 6 bases and the V segment lost 6 bases, leaving 2 bases of the junction unmatched. CDR3 size: 11 residues. DNA for the CDR3: TGTGCCAGCAGAACAGGGGCCGAGCAGTACTTC. As protein: CASRTGAEQYF.

The chain employs TRBV28 and TRBJ2-3; 12 nucleotides match TRBD2. Looked up from germline, CDR1 is MDHEN and CDR2 is SYDVKM. V was clipped by 6 bases and J by 5 bases; unmatched bases: 12. The CDR3 spans 17 residues. As DNA, the CDR3 is TGTGCCAGCAGCAGGACTAGCGGGGAGGTACTATTAGATACGCAGTATTTT. It encodes CASSRTSGEVLLDTQYF. The full variable domain, rest sourced from reference TRBV28 and TRBJ2-3, is DVKVTQSSRYLVKRTGEKVFLECVQDMDHENMFWYRQDPGLGLRLIYFSYDVKMKEKGDIPEGYSVSREKKERFSLILESASTNQTSMYLCASSRTSGEVLLDTQYFGPGTRLTVL.

This clonotype has ten or more counts. The chain recombines TRBV5-1 with TRBJ1-1, with 7 bases lining up with TRBD1. CDR3 length equals 14 residues. Germline CDR1 reads SGHRS; CDR2 reads YFSETQ. V gave up 4 bases and J gave up 1 base; unmatched junction bases: 4. The CDR3 loop is CASSRRQGNTEAFF. For the CDR3, the DNA is TGCGCCAGCAGCCGGCGACAGGGGAACACTGAAGCTTTCTTT.

In this sample, this clonotype turned up many times. V is TRBV7-2 and J is TRBJ2-4; 7 bases fit TRBD1. The length of the CDR3 is 16 residues. Per the germline V gene, CDR1 is SGHTA and CDR2 is FQGNSA. V shed 0 bases, J shed 7 bases, and the junction held 9 bases outside the gene matches. CDR3 in DNA: TGTGCCAGCAGCTTAGCATGGAGCAGGGGGTTGAACATTCAGTACTTC. Translating it yields CASSLAWSRGLNIQYF.

The chain employs TRBV19 and TRBJ1-2; D possibly corresponds to TRBD1 (6 bases). Germline V gene lookup returns CDR1 LNHDA and CDR2 SQIVND (reference sequence). V gave up 6 bases and J gave up 2 bases, with 25 bases separating them. CDR3 length equals 18 residues. Here the CDR3 DNA reads TGTGCCAGTAGCCCGGCATTGGGGGGCGAAAACTACAACTATGGCTACACCTTC. It codes for CASSPALGGENYNYGYTF.

In regard to this clonotype: A read error is likely, as this CDR3 ends without the conserved phenylalanine or tryptophan. For the CDR3, the DNA is TGTGCCAGCAGTTTCAGCGTGGGGGGGCCACGAGAGACCCAGTACTCC. Protein sequence: CASSFSVGGPRETQYS. The gene calls are TRBV12-3 or TRBV12-4 and TRBJ2-5; a possible D gene is TRBD2 (7 bases). This CDR3 is 16 amino acids long. With 3 bases removed from V and 4 bases from J, the gap between germline ends came to 18 bases.

The chain combines TRBV20-1 with TRBJ2-7; unclear D gene. The germline V gene has CDR1 DFQATT and CDR2 SNEGSKA (reference sequence). The V end lost 3 bases, the J end lost 5 bases, and 8 bases lay between the germline ends. This CDR3 is 11 amino acids long. DNA for the CDR3: TGCAGTGCTAGCTCCAGCCACGAGCAGTACTTC. Translated, it gives CSASSSHEQYF.

This clonotype occurred a few times. This chain connects TRBV2 to TRBJ1-5, with no clear D. With 5 bases removed from V and 4 bases from J, the gap between germline ends came to 12 bases. CDR1 SNHLY and CDR2 FYNNEI come from the germline V gene. The CDR3 extends over 14 amino acids. The CDR3 coding sequence is TGTGCCAGCAGTTTGGACGGAAAAAATCAGCCCCAGCATTTT. Translating it yields CASSLDGKNQPQHF.

This clonotype was observed a handful of times. The J gene is TRBJ1-2, the V gene TRBV11-2; 7 positions match TRBD1. This CDR3 is 12 amino acids long. V shed 5 bases, J shed 10 bases, and the junction held 7 bases outside the gene matches. Germline V gene sequence: CDR1 SGHAT, CDR2 FQNNGV. The CDR3 region is CASSLRGLHYTF. The CDR3 DNA reads TGTGCCAGCAGCCTAAGGGGGCTCCACTACACCTTC.

The chain has TRBV15 and TRBJ2-1; a weak D match, TRBD1 (6 bases). Germline V gene lookup returns CDR1 LNHNV and CDR2 YYDKDF (reference sequence). The CDR3 contains 14 residues. The V gene lost 7 bases and the J gene lost 6 bases, with 16 bases spanning the gap. CDR3 nucleotides: TGTGCCACCATCTCCGGGACACTCCCCAATGAGCAGTTCTTC. Residues: CATISGTLPNEQFF.

In this sample, this clonotype turned up many times. The chain recombines TRBV5-6 with TRBJ2-1; D tentatively reads TRBD1 or TRBD2 (5 bases each). CDR1 and CDR2 from the germline V gene are SGHDT and YYEEEE. V was trimmed by 4 bases and J by 0 bases, leaving 20 bases between them. CDR3 size: 18 residues. The CDR3 DNA follows: TGTGCCAGCAGCCACCGGGACCGCAGAATTAGCTCCTACAATGAGCAGTTCTTC. Translating it yields CASSHRDRRISSYNEQFF.

This clonotype was seen a handful of times. The V gene is TRBV7-9, the J gene TRBJ2-2; 8 bases match TRBD2. V lost 4 bases to trimming and J lost 3 bases; unmatched junction nucleotides: 10. CDR3 length: 17 residues. Germline V gene data show CDR1 as SEHNR and CDR2 as FQNEAQ (reference sequence). The CDR3 bases are TGTGCCAGCAGCTCCGGGGGGGCTAGCGGAGACACCGGGGAGCTGTTTTTT. Amino acids: CASSSGGASGDTGELFF.

In its sample, this clonotype was seen a few times. This chain joins TRBV7-2 and TRBJ2-2; 8 bases match TRBD1. This CDR3 contains 14 residues. The J segment lost 7 bases and the V segment lost 0 bases, leaving 1 base of the junction unmatched. Germline V gene sequence: CDR1 SGHTA, CDR2 FQGNSA. CDR3 nucleotide sequence: TGTGCCAGCAGCTTAGCGACAGGGGTCGGGGAGCTGTTTTTT. It specifies CASSLATGVGELFF. Complete variable domain (other parts from reference TRBV7-2 and TRBJ2-2): GAGVSQSPSNKVTEKGKDVELRCDPISGHTALYWYRQSLGQGLEFLIYFQGNSAPDKSGLPSDRFSAERTGGSVSTLTIQRTQQEDSAVYLCASSLATGVGELFFGEGSRLTVL.